Detailed here is one T cell receptor (beta chain). The sample is drawn from a study of blood T cell repertoires in COVID-19. The junction had 8 bases not matched to a gene; V was cut back by 3 bases and J by 8 bases. CDR1 is KGHSH, CDR2 LQKENI, per germline. The CDR3 is 14 amino acids. The assay was immunoSEQ multiplex PCR, and TCRdb's table has in-frame clones only and misses some. The repertoire holds a few hundred thousand clones, roughly 91% seen once, with 11% in the top ten. Sequencing was carried out using peripheral blood. This clonotype was sampled from a woman aged 25 to 39 with COVID-19, enrolled during active disease. This chain uses TRBV18 with TRBJ2-3; 7 nucleotides align to TRBD2. The CDR3: CASSPPTSISTQYF. The CDR3 bases are TGTGCCAGCTCACCGCCGACTAGCATCAGTACGCAGTATTTT.